This T cell receptor beta chain came from a study of tumor-infiltrating lymphocytes in primary liver carcinoma. Study as a whole: Men and women, 30 to 69 years of age, made up the patients. Recorded tumor stage was T1-T3 N0M0, with diameters of roughly 4 to 10 cm.

The source of the blood RNA was unsorted whole blood, and germline DNA was extracted as well. General observations from the study: Pairs comparing tumor with adjacent tissue or blood overlapped less than pairs drawn from tumor regions.

This clonotype has only a few counts. Its antigen is currently unknown. In germline, CDR1 is SGHDT, CDR2 YYEEEE. V lost 4 bases to trimming and J lost 2 bases, with 13 bases between them. This CDR3 comprises 14 residues. Researchers generated TCR beta cDNA from about 0.5 ug of total RNA, relying on a constant-region primer. Three nested multiplex PCR rounds, a slightly modified ARM-PCR, produced the libraries for TCR beta. TRBV1-TRBV30 forward and Cbeta reverse primers drove the first two roughly 10-cycle rounds. TCRdb reanalysed the multiplex PCR reads using MiXCR and keeps one entry per CDR3 protein. The sample records a few hundred thousand distinct CDR3 sequences, 45% to 70% being singletons.

V and J are TRBV5-6 and TRBJ2-7; D is tentatively TRBD1 or TRBD2 (5 bases each). This clonotype was sampled from a woman aged 25 to 39 with primary liver carcinoma and hepatitis B virus infection. Material for sequencing was peripheral blood. CDR3 protein: CASSRGVSPYEQYF. Written as DNA, the CDR3 is TGTGCCAGCAGCCGAGGGGTCTCGCCCTACGAGCAGTACTTC.